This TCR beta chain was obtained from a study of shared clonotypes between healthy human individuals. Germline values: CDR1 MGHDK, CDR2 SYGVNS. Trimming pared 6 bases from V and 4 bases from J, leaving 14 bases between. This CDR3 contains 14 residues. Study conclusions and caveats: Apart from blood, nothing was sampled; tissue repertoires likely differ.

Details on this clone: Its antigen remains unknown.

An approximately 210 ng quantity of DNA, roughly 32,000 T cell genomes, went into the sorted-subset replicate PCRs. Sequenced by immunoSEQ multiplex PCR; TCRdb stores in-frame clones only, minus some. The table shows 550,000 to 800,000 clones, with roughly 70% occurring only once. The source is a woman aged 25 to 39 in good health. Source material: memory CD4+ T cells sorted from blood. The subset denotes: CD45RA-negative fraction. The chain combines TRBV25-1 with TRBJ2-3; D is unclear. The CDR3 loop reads CASRKDQGADTQYF. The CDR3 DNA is TGTGCCAGCAGGAAGGACCAAGGCGCAGATACGCAGTATTTT.